This TCR beta chain was recorded in a study of T cell changes during pregnancy in multiple sclerosis. Generated by immunoSEQ multiplex PCR, the TCRdb table keeps only in-frame clones and is missing some. There are 35,000 to 50,000 clones in the sample; almost 90% occur only once, and about 4.5% lies in the top ten. The CDR3 runs to 16 residues. Germline CDR1 and CDR2: SNHLY and FYNNEI. Between the trimmed V and J ends, which lost 1 base and 4 bases, there was a span of 16 bases. Sequences were derived from peripheral blood, sampled in the second trimester of pregnancy. The V call is TRBV2, the J call TRBJ2-5; D perhaps matches TRBD2 (7 bases). The receptor was derived from a female donor in good health, enrolled as a control in a pregnancy study. The CDR3 bases are TGTGCCAGCAGTGAAGTGGGGGGGGCGAGGGGAGAGACCCAGTACTTC. Translation: CASSEVGGARGETQYF. Together with reference TRBV2 and TRBJ2-5, the CDR3 gives the full variable domain: EPEVTQTPSHQVTQMGQEVILRCVPISNHLYFYWYRQILGQKVEFLVSFYNNEISEKSEIFDDQFSVERPDGSNFTLKIRSTKLEDSAMYFCASSEVGGARGETQYFGPGTRLLVL.